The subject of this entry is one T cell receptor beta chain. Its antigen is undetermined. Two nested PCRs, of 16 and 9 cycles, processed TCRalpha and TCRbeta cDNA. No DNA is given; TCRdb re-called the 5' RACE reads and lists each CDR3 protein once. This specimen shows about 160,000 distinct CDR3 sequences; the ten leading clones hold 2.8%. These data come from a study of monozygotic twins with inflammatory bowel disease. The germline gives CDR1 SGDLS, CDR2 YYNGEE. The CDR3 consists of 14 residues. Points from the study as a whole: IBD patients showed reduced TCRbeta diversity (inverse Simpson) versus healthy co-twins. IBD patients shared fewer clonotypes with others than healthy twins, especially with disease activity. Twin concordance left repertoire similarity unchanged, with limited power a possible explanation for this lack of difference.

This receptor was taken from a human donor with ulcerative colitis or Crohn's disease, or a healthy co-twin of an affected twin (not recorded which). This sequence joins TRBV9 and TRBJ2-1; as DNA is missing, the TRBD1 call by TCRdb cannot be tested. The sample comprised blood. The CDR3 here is CASSTGLYYNEQFF.